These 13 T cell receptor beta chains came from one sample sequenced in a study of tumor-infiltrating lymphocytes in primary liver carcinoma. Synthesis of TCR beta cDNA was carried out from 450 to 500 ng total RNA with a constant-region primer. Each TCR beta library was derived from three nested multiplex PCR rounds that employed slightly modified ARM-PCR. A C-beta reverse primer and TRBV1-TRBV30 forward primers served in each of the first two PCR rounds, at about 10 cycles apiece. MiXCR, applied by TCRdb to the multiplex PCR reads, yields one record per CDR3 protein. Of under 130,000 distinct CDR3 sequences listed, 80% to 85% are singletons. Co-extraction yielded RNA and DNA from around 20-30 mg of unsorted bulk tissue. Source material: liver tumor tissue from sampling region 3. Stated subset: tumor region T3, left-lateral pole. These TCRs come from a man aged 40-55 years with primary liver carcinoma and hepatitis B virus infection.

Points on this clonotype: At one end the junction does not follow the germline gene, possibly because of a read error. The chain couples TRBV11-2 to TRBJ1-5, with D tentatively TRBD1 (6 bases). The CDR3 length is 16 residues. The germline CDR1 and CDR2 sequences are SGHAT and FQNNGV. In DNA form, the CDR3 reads TGTGCCAGCAGCCTAAAAGGGGGACTGGCGAATCAGGCCCAGCTTTTT. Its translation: CASSLKGGLANQAQLF.

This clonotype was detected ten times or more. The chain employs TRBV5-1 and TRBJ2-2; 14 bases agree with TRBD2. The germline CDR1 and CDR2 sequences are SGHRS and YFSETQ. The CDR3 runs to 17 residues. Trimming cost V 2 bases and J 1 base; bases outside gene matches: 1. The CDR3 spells CASSFGLAGGNTGELFF. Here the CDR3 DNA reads TGCGCCAGCAGCTTTGGACTAGCGGGAGGGAACACCGGGGAGCTGTTTTTT. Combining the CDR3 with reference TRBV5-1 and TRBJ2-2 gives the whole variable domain KAGVTQTPRYLIKTRGQQVTLSCSPISGHRSVSWYQQTPGQGLQFLFEYFSETQRNKGNFPGRFSGRQFSNSRSEMNVSTLELGDSALYLCASSFGLAGGNTGELFFGEGSRLTVL.

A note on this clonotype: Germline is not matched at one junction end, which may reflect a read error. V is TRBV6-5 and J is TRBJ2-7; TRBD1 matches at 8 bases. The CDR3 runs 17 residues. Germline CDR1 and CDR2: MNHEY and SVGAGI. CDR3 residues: CASSSMTGATRRYEQYF. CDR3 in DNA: TGTGCCAGCAGTAGTATGACAGGGGCGACTCGACGTTACGAGCAATACTTC.

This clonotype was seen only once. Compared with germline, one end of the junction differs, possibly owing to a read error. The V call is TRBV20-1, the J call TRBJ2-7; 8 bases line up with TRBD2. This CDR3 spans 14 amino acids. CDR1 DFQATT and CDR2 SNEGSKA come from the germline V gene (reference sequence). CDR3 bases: TGCAGTACTAGTATAGCGGGAAAGTCCTACGAGCAGTACTTC. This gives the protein CSTSIAGKSYEQYF.

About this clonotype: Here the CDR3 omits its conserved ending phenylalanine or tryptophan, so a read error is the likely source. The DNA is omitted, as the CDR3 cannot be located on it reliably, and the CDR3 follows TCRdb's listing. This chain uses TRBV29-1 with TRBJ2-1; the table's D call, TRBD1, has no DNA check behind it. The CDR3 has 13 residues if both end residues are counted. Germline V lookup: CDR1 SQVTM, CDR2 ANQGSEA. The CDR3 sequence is CSAAPLSYNELFS.

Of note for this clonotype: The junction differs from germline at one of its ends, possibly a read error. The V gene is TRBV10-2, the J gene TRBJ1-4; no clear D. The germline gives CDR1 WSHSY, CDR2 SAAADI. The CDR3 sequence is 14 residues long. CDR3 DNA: TGCGCCAGCGCCCAAGCGGAACAAAGGGAAAAACAGTTTTTT. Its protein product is CASAQAEQREKQFF.

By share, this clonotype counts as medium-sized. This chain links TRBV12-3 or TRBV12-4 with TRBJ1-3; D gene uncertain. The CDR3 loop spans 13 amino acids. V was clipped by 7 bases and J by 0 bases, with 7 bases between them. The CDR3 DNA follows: TGTGCCAGCACTGGGAACTCTGGAAACACCATATATTTT. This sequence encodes CASTGNSGNTIYF.

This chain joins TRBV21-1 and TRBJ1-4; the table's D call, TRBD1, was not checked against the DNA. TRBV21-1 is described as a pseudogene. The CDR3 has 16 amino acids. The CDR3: CGSSTPPDRGKEKLFF. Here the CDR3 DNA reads TGTGGCAGCAGCACCCCTCCCGACAGGGGGAAGGAAAAACTCTTTTTT.

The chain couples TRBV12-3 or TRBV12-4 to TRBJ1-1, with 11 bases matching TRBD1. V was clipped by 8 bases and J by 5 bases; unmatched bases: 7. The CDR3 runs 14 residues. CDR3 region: CASCIGTGGTEAFF. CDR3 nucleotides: TGTGCCAGCTGTATCGGGACAGGGGGGACTGAAGCTTTCTTT.

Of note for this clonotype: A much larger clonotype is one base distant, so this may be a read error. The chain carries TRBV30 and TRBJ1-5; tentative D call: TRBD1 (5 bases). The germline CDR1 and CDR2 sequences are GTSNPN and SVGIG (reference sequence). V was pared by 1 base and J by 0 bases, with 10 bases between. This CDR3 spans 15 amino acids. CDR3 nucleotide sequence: TGTGCCTGGAGTGCACCTGGACATAGCAATCAGCCCCAGCATTTT. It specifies CAWSAPGHSNQPQHF.

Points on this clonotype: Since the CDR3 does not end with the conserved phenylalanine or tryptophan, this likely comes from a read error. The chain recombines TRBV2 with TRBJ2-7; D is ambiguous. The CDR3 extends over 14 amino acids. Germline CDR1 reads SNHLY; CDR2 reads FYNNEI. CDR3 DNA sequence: TGTGCCAGCAGTGAAGCGCGGATCCCCTATGAGCAGTACATC. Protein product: CASSEARIPYEQYI.

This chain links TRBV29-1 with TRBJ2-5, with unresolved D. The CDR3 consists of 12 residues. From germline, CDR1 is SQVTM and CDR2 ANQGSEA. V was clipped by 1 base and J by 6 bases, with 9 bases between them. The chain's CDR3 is CSVEGKVKTQYF. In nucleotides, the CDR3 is TGCAGCGTTGAAGGGAAGGTGAAGACCCAGTACTTC. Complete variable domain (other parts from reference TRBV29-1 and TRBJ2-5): SAVISQKPSRDICQRGTSLTIQCQVDSQVTMMFWYRQQPGQSLTLIATANQGSEATYESGFVIDKFPISRPNLTFSTLTVSNMSPEDSSIYLCSVEGKVKTQYFGPGTRLLVL.

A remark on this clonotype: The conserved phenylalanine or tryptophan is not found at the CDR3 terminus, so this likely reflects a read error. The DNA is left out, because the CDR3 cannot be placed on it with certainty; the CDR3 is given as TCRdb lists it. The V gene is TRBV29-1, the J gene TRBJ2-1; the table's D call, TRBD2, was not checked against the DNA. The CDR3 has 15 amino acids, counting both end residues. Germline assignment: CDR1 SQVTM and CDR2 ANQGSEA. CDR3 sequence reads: CSVNLSRAYTNEQLS.